This entry is about one TCR beta chain. Antigen specificity is unknown. The V gene lost 4 bases and the J gene lost 9 bases, with 17 bases spanning the gap. CDR3 length equals 13 residues. Germline-derived CDR1 and CDR2 are SGHNT and YYREEE (reference sequence). Several immunoSEQ 96-well plates shared each subset's DNA, each plate a replicate. The table came from immunoSEQ multiplex PCR; TCRdb's copy has only in-frame clones and leaves some out. Among hundreds of thousands of clones, around 73% were seen once, and the ten largest hold around 2%. The record originates from a study of shared clonotypes between healthy human individuals. CD4+ cell separation produced CD45RA+ naive and CD45RA-negative memory subsets. General study points: Incompleteness in sorted-subset sequencing, despite large depth, was shown by rarefaction. Four donors shared approximately 5% of their naive CD4 clonotypes.

This chain connects TRBV5-4 to TRBJ2-7; D might be TRBD2 (5 bases). The sample was memory CD4+ T cells sorted from blood. Subset described: CD45RA-negative fraction. This clonotype was sampled from a woman younger than 45 in good health. The chain's CDR3 is CASSPRAGEGQYF. In nucleotides, the CDR3 is TGTGCCAGCAGCCCTCGGGCAGGCGAGGGGCAGTACTTC.